Listed below are T cell receptor beta chains from one sample, sequenced in a study of blood T cell repertoires in COVID-19. Measured with immunoSEQ multiplex PCR; TCRdb has only the in-frame clones, and not every one. This sample carries some 220,000 clones, 83% of them seen once, and the ten largest clones take around 1.3%. The sample consisted of peripheral blood. The receptors were gathered from a woman aged 25 to 45 with COVID-19, enrolled during active disease. The CDR3 runs from the conserved cysteine through the conserved F or W. The D gene is left open where the match is weak. Clone sizes are given selectively: once, few, many, or a class where the clone is expanded.

TRBD1	-	TRBJ2-7	TRBV7-2	CASSFGDRGPYEQYF	TGTGCCAGCAGCTTTGGTGACAGGGGCCCCTACGAGCAGTACTTC
TRBD1	-	TRBJ2-7	TRBV15	CATSRAGTGPYEQYF	TGTGCCACCAGCAGAGCCGGGACAGGGCCCTACGAGCAGTACTTC
-	few	TRBJ2-1	TRBV7-9	CASSAPGPYSEQFF	TGTGCCAGCAGCGCCCCAGGTCCTTATAGTGAGCAGTTCTTC
TRBD2	-	TRBJ2-1	TRBV2	CASSEGLAYNEQFF	TGTGCCAGCAGTGAAGGACTAGCGTACAATGAGCAGTTCTTC
TRBD1	-	TRBJ2-3	TRBV2	CASRQRTGGTDTQYF	TGTGCCAGCAGACAACGGACAGGGGGCACAGATACGCAGTATTTT
-	-	TRBJ1-1	TRBV5-1	CASSLGGVTEAFF	TGCGCCAGCAGCTTGGGGGGCGTGACTGAAGCTTTCTTT
TRBD2	-	TRBJ2-3	TRBV7-3	CASSLTSGRFDTQYF	TGTGCCAGCAGCCTAACTAGCGGGAGGTTTGATACGCAGTATTTT
TRBD1	-	TRBJ2-2	TRBV24-1	CATSQTGGNTGELFF	TGTGCCACCAGCCAGACAGGGGGCAACACCGGGGAGCTGTTTTTT
-	once	TRBJ1-1	TRBV6-5	CASSQNRVFNTEAFF	TGTGCCAGCAGTCAAAACAGGGTTTTCAACACTGAAGCTTTCTTT
TRBD1	-	TRBJ2-1	TRBV9	CASSVDVGQGVYNEQFF	TGTGCCAGCAGCGTAGACGTGGGACAGGGGGTCTACAATGAGCAGTTCTTC
-	-	TRBJ2-7	TRBV5-4	CASSSGAYEQYF	TGTGCCAGCAGCTCCGGGGCCTACGAGCAGTACTTC
-	few	TRBJ1-1	TRBV19	CASTRSSDRRKNTEAFF	TGTGCCAGTACCAGATCTTCGGACCGGAGGAAGAACACTGAAGCTTTCTTT